Listed below are T cell receptor beta chains from one sample, sequenced in a study of identical twins. TCRdb reanalysed the 5' RACE reads using MiXCR and keeps one entry per CDR3 protein. Of 200,000 or so distinct CDR3 sequences listed, 7.5% are singletons. The data also belong to a second study, concerning yellow fever vaccine responses in identical twins.

Sequenced sample: memory (CD45RO+) T cells sorted from blood. These receptors were obtained from a woman aged 18-29 years in good health. The CDR3 runs from the conserved cysteine through the conserved F or W. Each record gives: clone size, D gene, V gene, J gene, CDR3 protein, CDR3 DNA. A D gene is named only where the DNA matches it firmly. Expanded clones get a size class; other rows say once, few or many, or leave the size out.

-	-	TRBV5-6	TRBJ2-2	CASSFAQNQANTGELFF	TGTGCCAGCAGCTTTGCCCAAAATCAGGCGAACACCGGGGAGCTGTTTTTT
few	-	TRBV21-1	TRBJ1-5	CASSKVGVRRNQPQHF	TGTGCCAGCAGCAAAGTTGGGGTCCGGCGCAATCAGCCCCAGCATTTT
many	-	TRBV15	TRBJ1-6	CATSRFRAGDSLLHF	TGTGCCACCAGCAGATTTAGGGCCGGGGATTCACTCCTCCACTTT
-	TRBD2	TRBV6-2/TRBV6-3	TRBJ2-1	CASSLTPGTSGRARNEQFF	TGTGCCAGCAGCCTTACCCCCGGGACTAGCGGGAGGGCACGGAATGAGCAGTTCTTC
few	-	TRBV10-2	TRBJ2-5	CASRTEKETQYF	TGCGCCAGCAGAACAGAAAAAGAGACCCAGTACTTC
-	-	TRBV29-1	TRBJ2-7	CSVGVSPYEQYF	TGCAGCGTTGGTGTCAGTCCCTACGAGCAGTACTTC
few	-	TRBV20-1	TRBJ2-7	CSARAATGDEQYF	TGCAGTGCTAGGGCCGCGACGGGTGACGAGCAGTACTTC
-	TRBD2	TRBV7-2	TRBJ2-2	CASSPRGLAGVNGELFF	TGTGCCAGCAGCCCCCGGGGGTTAGCGGGAGTAAACGGGGAGCTGTTTTTT
-	-	TRBV5-1	TRBJ1-4	CASSLGGVNEKLFF	TGCGCCAGCAGCTTGGGGGGGGTTAATGAAAAACTGTTTTTT
-	-	TRBV7-2	TRBJ2-5	CASSPKRETQYF	TGTGCCAGCAGCCCGAAAAGAGAGACCCAGTACTTC
many	-	TRBV10-3	TRBJ2-2	CAISPGQLNTGELFF	TGTGCCATCAGTCCGGGACAACTTAACACCGGGGAGCTGTTTTTT
few	-	TRBV11-1	TRBJ2-3	CASSLIQGSTDTQYF	TGTGCCAGCAGCTTAATCCAGGGTAGCACAGATACGCAGTATTTT
many	-	TRBV5-6	TRBJ2-7	CASSFLDRHSYEQYF	TGTGCCAGCAGCTTCTTAGACAGGCATTCCTACGAGCAGTACTTC
many	-	TRBV29-1	TRBJ2-5	CSVGALGQAETQYF	TGCAGCGTCGGAGCCCTAGGGCAGGCAGAGACCCAGTACTTC
many	-	TRBV5-6	TRBJ2-7	CASSFRRWSTSREQYF	TGTGCCAGCAGCTTTAGAAGGTGGAGCACCTCCCGAGAGCAGTACTTC
-	-	TRBV5-4	TRBJ2-2	CASNTANTGELFF	TGTGCCAGCAACACAGCGAACACCGGGGAGCTGTTTTTT
few	TRBD1	TRBV29-1	TRBJ1-1	CSVSGQMNTEAFF	TGCAGCGTCTCGGGACAGATGAACACTGAAGCTTTCTTT